Below, one T cell receptor (beta chain) is given with its context. The same CDR3 arises from other DNA sequences in this sample as well. With 4 bases removed from V and 10 bases from J, the gap between germline ends came to 11 bases. There are 13 residues in the CDR3. Germline V CDR1 and CDR2: MNHEY, SVGAGI. This specimen belongs to a study of blood T cell repertoires in COVID-19. As for the study in general: The origin of the acute and convalescent COVID-19 samples was the United States, Italy and Spain. Sources were T cells, B-cell-depleted T cells, or PBMCs; the material itself was cDNA or gDNA.

Authors' processing steps: Reference gene primer amplification gave nucleated cell count estimates. TCRdb keeps only in-frame clones here, not all; method: immunoSEQ multiplex PCR. From that table come the V and J calls and clone size; the DNA was used to work out D and trimming. The sample lists about 190,000 clones; 75% to 90% were seen once. This chain joins TRBV6-5 and TRBJ1-6, with D unclear. The sequenced sample was peripheral blood. The sequence was collected from a man aged 25 to 40 with acute or convalescent COVID-19. CDR3 sequence: CASSLGGRSPLHF. The CDR3 DNA follows: TGTGCCAGCAGTTTAGGAGGGAGATCACCCCTCCACTTT.